This is a list of T cell receptor beta chains from one sample in a study of blood T cells in healthy people across ages. Using its own MiXCR run on the 5' RACE reads, TCRdb lists one record per CDR3 protein. Of around 1,900,000 distinct CDR3 sequences listed, more than 35% were seen once; the top ten hold roughly 23%. The sample taken for sequencing was blood. The receptors derive from a human donor in good health. The CDR3 runs from the conserved cysteine through the conserved F or W. The D gene is left open where the match is weak. Not all rows give a size; the values are once, few, many and, for expanded clones, a class.

D: TRBD2
V: TRBV7-3
J: TRBJ2-5
size: few
DNA: TGTGGCAGCAGCTTAACTGGTACTAGCGGCAATCAAGAGACCCAGTACTTC
CDR3: CGSSLTGTSGNQETQYF

D: TRBD2
V: TRBV5-1
J: TRBJ2-5
size: NA
DNA: TGTGCCAGCAGTTTAGTGCCTAGCGGGGGCCAAGAGACCCAGTACTTC
CDR3: CASSLVPSGGQETQYF

D: TRBD2
V: TRBV29-1
J: TRBJ2-1
size: NA
DNA: TGCAGCATCTCGGGGGGGGGCTCGGGGCAGTTCTTC
CDR3: CSISGGGSGQFF

D: NA
V: TRBV12-3/TRBV12-4
J: TRBJ2-7
size: few
DNA: TGTGCCAGCAGTTCGTGGGGTATCTACGAGCAGTACTTC
CDR3: CASSSWGIYEQYF

D: NA
V: TRBV20-1
J: TRBJ1-5
size: few
DNA: TGCAGTGCTAGAAGGGCAGAAATAGTAAATCAGCCCCAGCATTTT
CDR3: CSARRAEIVNQPQHF

D: TRBD2
V: TRBV12-3/TRBV12-4
J: TRBJ2-3
size: NA
DNA: TGTGCCAGCAGTTCCCCCGCAACCTTACTAGCGGGGGCTTTCACAGATACGCAGTATTTT
CDR3: CASSSPATLLAGAFTDTQYF

D: NA
V: TRBV7-9
J: TRBJ1-1
size: few
DNA: TGTGCCAGCAGCTCTACCAACCGATCCATGCTGACTGAAGCTTTCTTT
CDR3: CASSSTNRSMLTEAFF

D: TRBD2
V: TRBV2
J: TRBJ2-5
size: NA
DNA: TGTGCCAGCAGTGATAACGCGGGGGGGTCCCAAGAGACCCAGTACTTC
CDR3: CASSDNAGGSQETQYF

D: NA
V: TRBV7-9
J: TRBJ2-5
size: NA
DNA: TGTGCCAGCAGCTTCAGGTTCCAAGAGACCCAGTACTTC
CDR3: CASSFRFQETQYF

D: TRBD2
V: TRBV7-2
J: TRBJ2-1
size: once
DNA: TGTGCCAGCAGCTTTCGTCCTGGCGGGGGGGCCGGAAATGAGCAGTTCTTC
CDR3: CASSFRPGGGAGNEQFF

D: NA
V: TRBV4-3
J: TRBJ1-6
size: few
DNA: TGCGCCAGCAGCCAAGCGGGTGGTGTGGTCGGTTCTCCACCCCTCCACTTT
CDR3: CASSQAGGVVGSPPLHF

D: TRBD1
V: TRBV20-1
J: TRBJ2-7
size: NA
DNA: TGCAGTGCTAGAGATCTGGGGGACAGGGGTTACGAGCAGTACTTC
CDR3: CSARDLGDRGYEQYF

D: TRBD1
V: TRBV12-3/TRBV12-4
J: TRBJ1-1
size: NA
DNA: TGTGCCAGCAGTTTCGCCCTGATGTCCCGGGGACAGGATACTGAAGCTTTCTTT
CDR3: CASSFALMSRGQDTEAFF

D: TRBD2
V: TRBV4-2
J: TRBJ2-7
size: NA
DNA: TGTGCCAGCAGCCAAGTTCTAGCGGGGGGATACGAGCAGTACTTC
CDR3: CASSQVLAGGYEQYF

D: NA
V: TRBV7-2
J: TRBJ2-4
size: NA
DNA: TGTGCCAGCAGCTTTGGGGGGATAAACATTCAGTACTTC
CDR3: CASSFGGINIQYF

D: TRBD2
V: TRBV9
J: TRBJ2-5
size: NA
DNA: TGTGCCAGCAGCGTAGGCCCCACTAGCGGCCAAGAGACCCAGTACTTC
CDR3: CASSVGPTSGQETQYF

D: NA
V: TRBV27
J: TRBJ1-6
size: NA
DNA: TGTGCCAGCAGTTTCCGTGATCGGCCCCTCCACTTT
CDR3: CASSFRDRPLHF